Listed here are 9 T cell receptor beta chains from one sample, sequenced in a study of cytomegalovirus exposure and HLA in healthy donors. Primers for the PCR totalled 60 Vbeta and 13 Jbeta. Profiled with immunoSEQ multiplex PCR; TCRdb holds only in-frame clones, not every one. The sample yields 300,000 or so clones, approximately 84% seen once. The source material was PBMCs. These TCRs come from a woman aged 40 to 50 in good health and CMV-seropositive.

J is TRBJ2-7 and V is TRBV29-1, with 9 nucleotides matching TRBD1. Germline V gene lookup returns CDR1 SQVTM and CDR2 ANQGSEA. The CDR3 totals 13 residues. Unmatched junction bases numbered 5, after V lost 4 bases and J lost 4 bases. CDR3 DNA sequence: TGCAGCGTTGGGACAGGGGAAATTTACGAGCAGTACTTC. It codes for CSVGTGEIYEQYF.

The chain combines TRBV30 with TRBJ2-1; 13 positions agree with TRBD2. Germline CDR1 is GTSNPN and CDR2 is SVGIG (reference sequence). V shed 5 bases, J shed 6 bases, and the junction held 7 bases outside the gene matches. This CDR3 spans 15 amino acids. CDR3 DNA: TGTGCCTGGGGGGTAGGACTAGCGGGAGCCAATGAGCAGTTCTTC. Translating it yields CAWGVGLAGANEQFF.

This clone was seen just once. The CDR3 DNA sequence: TGTGCCAGCAGCTTAGTCCAGGGGGCAGTAGCCAAAAACATTCAGTACTTC. It is translated as CASSLVQGAVAKNIQYF. The V gene is TRBV11-2, the J gene TRBJ2-4, with 8 positions matching TRBD1. Germline V gene sequence: CDR1 SGHAT, CDR2 FQNNGV. This CDR3 is 17 amino acids long. V shed 1 base, J shed 0 bases, and the junction held 5 bases outside the gene matches.

The CDR3 DNA follows: TGTGCCAGCAGCCTCAGGGGATACACCGGGGAGCTGTTTTTT. Translating it yields CASSLRGYTGELFF. This chain connects TRBV14 to TRBJ2-2; TRBD1 might be the D (6 bases). This CDR3 has 14 amino acids. Trimming cost V 4 bases and J 3 bases, with 9 bases left between them. CDR1 is SGHDN and CDR2 is FVKESK in the germline V gene.

The CDR3 reads CASSQGTSGSADTQYF. The CDR3 nucleotides read TGCGCCAGCAGCCAGGGGACTAGCGGGAGTGCAGATACGCAGTATTTT. This chain joins TRBV4-3 and TRBJ2-3, with 14 bases lining up with TRBD2. The CDR3 totals 16 residues. Per the germline V gene, CDR1 is LGHNA and CDR2 is YSLEER. Trimming cost V 3 bases and J 4 bases; bases outside gene matches: 3.

The rearrangement links TRBV9 to TRBJ2-7; 7 bases are shared with TRBD1. The V and J ends lost 4 bases and 5 bases, in that order; junction bases with no gene match: 9. Per the germline V gene, CDR1 is SGDLS and CDR2 is YYNGEE. The CDR3 is made up of 14 amino acids. The CDR3 loop is CASSPMTGRHEQYF. CDR3 sequence (DNA): TGTGCCAGCAGCCCGATGACAGGGCGCCACGAGCAGTACTTC.

This chain links TRBV27 with TRBJ2-5; D is perhaps TRBD1 (5 bases). TRBJ2-7 explains the end of the DNA better; the J call may be wrong. This CDR3 is built from 16 residues. Germline V gene lookup returns CDR1 MNHEY and CDR2 SMNVEV (reference sequence). CDR3 region: CASSLLPGSSIYEQYF. The CDR3, as DNA: TGTGCCAGCAGTTTATTGCCAGGGTCCTCCATATACGAGCAGTACTTC.

V is TRBV4-3 and J is TRBJ2-6; TRBD2 might be the D (7 bases). V dropped 0 bases and J dropped 0 bases, with 18 bases sitting between them. The CDR3 has 20 residues. Germline V gene sequence: CDR1 LGHNA, CDR2 YSLEER. The CDR3 DNA sequence: TGCGCCAGCAGCCAAGATTGGGGAGGGGGGGGCTTCTCTGGGGCCAACGTCCTGACTTTC. The encoded protein is CASSQDWGGGGFSGANVLTF.

The chain links TRBV5-6 to TRBJ2-3; no firm D call. The CDR3 contains 16 residues. V lost 2 bases and J 0 bases, leaving 13 bases between the germline ends. Germline V gene data show CDR1 as SGHDT and CDR2 as YYEEEE. CDR3 nucleotides: TGTGCCAGCAGCTTCCAGCTGATTAGCAGCACAGATACGCAGTATTTT. Translating gives CASSFQLISSTDTQYF.